This T cell receptor beta chain emerged from a study of shared clonotypes between healthy human individuals (dated by TCRdb to about 2020). Background on the whole study: The cohort comprised a couple of women and three men aged 18 to 49 years. Per donor, three plates each were used for CD4 naive and CD4 memory, two for CD8 naive, and one for CD8 memory. To estimate repertoire size and how much clonotypes are shared between individuals, the study performed deep sequencing of blood TCR repertoires from 4 to 6 healthy adults. Different laboratories and diverse techniques were used to prepare libraries and sequence TCR repertoires, to increase sequencing depth and limit assay-specific biases. Each donor's leukapheresis produced roughly between roughly 0.9 and 9 billion PBMCs.

CDR1 and CDR2, looked up from the germline V gene, are SGHRS and YFSETQ. At the junction V is shortened by 2 bases and J by 8 bases, with 19 bases in between. The CDR3 numbers 16 residues from cysteine through phenylalanine. Only CDR3 DNA remains: 48 bases, in frame from the first base. Broad study findings and their caveats: Sampling was limited to blood, and TCR repertoires in tissue likely differ from TCR repertoires in blood. Across a few donors, approximately 5% of naive CD4, approximately 4% of naive CD8, 2.3% of memory CD4, and 0.3% to 0.45% of memory CD8 clonotypes were shared. Pairwise subsampling indicated that sequencing depth was expected to affect the degree of clonotype sharing among donors. Because the study included a small number of donors, the genetic and exposure-history diversity represented was limited. Naive subsets generally had larger estimated clonotype richness than memory subsets. Higher generation probabilities were observed for clonotypes shared by all four sorted-subset donors than for non-shared clonotypes. Even with the large sequencing depth, rarefaction of the sorted-subset datasets indicated that sequencing was incomplete.

To note about this clone: No cognate antigen has been identified for it. Base qualities are missing; no much larger clone stands one base away.

TCR CDR3 regions were amplified from genomic DNA by multiplex PCR using the deep immunoSEQ assay. For each cell subset, the extracted genomic DNA was distributed evenly across all wells of several immunoSEQ 96-well plates, and each plate served as one replicate. For sorted subsets, each replicate PCR was loaded with approximately 190 ng genomic DNA, equivalent to some 27,000 T cell genomes. The purified libraries were quantified using a Qubit 3.0 fluorometer, sized with a Bioanalyzer 2100, and then quantified again using the KAPA Library Quantification kit. A separate single-read 150-cycle Illumina NextSeq 550 flow cell was used to sequence each immunoSEQ 96-well plate. The study's own analysis went as follows. Because the immunoSEQ output held only junctional sequences and lacked quality scores, the filtering could not match the filtering applied to full-length reads. Sequences were annotated with PyIR, a Python wrapper for IgBLAST v1.9, and V/J genes and CDR3 were assigned using IMGT germline references. Reads were removed for weak V/J assignments (E-value above 1e-6), missing CDR3, stop codons, out-of-frame junctions, or ambiguous translated residues. V3J clonotypes were defined by identical inferred V gene, J gene, and CDR3 amino acid sequence. The percentage overlap between two repertoires was calculated by dividing the number of shared unique clonotypes by the size of the smaller repertoire. Richness of each repertoire was evaluated using RTK rarefaction, the Chao1 estimator, and Recon v2.1 estimates of unobserved clonotypes. For all TCRbeta clonotypes obtained by the gDNA method from a handful of donors, generation probabilities were computed with OLGA. TCRdb stores this immuneACCESS table with in-frame sequences only. Part of the clones is absent; in the studies checked, under half of the shortfall reflects unresolved V genes, and no reason is known for the rest. V, J and clone size reflect that table, while D and trimming were determined from the DNA. This sample gives around 2.1 million clones in total; about 94% of them show up just once. The ten largest account for around 0.13% of the sample.

Donors were healthy HIV-negative adults with no recently reported acute infections or vaccinations. Every donor was a Caucasian adult living in Nashville, Tennessee, USA. CD4+ T cells were enriched through magnetic negative selection, after which naive cells were positively selected on CD45RA and the remaining negative fraction served as the memory subset. Blood was obtained by leukapheresis, after which PBMCs were separated by Ficoll-Histopaque density gradient centrifugation and cryopreserved in liquid nitrogen vapor phase. Analytical flow cytometry was used to check the purity and quantity of each magnetically sorted T cell population. From each sorted fraction, genomic DNA was isolated and quantified by UV absorbance on a Nanodrop 2000c.

This sequence originates from a man in his late teens or twenties in good health. The specimen sequenced was naive CD4+ T cells sorted from blood. This specimen's cell subset or site label, per the study, means: CD45RA+ positively selected. This chain is built from TRBV5-1 and TRBJ1-4; the D gene cannot be resolved reliably. The DNA reads TGCGCCAGCAGCTTCGGTGGCTCTGATGCATACGAAAAACTGTTTTTT. This encodes CASSFGGSDAYEKLFF.